The 28 T cell receptor beta chains given below trace back to one sample, sequenced in a study of blood T cells in healthy people across ages (dated by TCRdb to between 2014 and 2017). The library was prepared using 5' RACE. Sequencing was carried out with an Illumina HiSeq 2500. The second PCR ran for about 7 to 11 cycles and used a J-beta primer mix along with a sample-barcoded 5' primer. TCRdb took the public reads, trimmed them with fastp at Q25, ran MiXCR for clone calling and kept in-frame beta chains. Rows matching on CDR3 protein sequence are summarized as one entry with the most common DNA and genes. The sample table records a few hundred thousand distinct CDR3 sequences; roughly half of these occur just once. Around 50% of the sample is in the top ten clones. Sequencing used blood. These receptors originate from a man in his sixties in good health.

In DNA form, the CDR3 reads TGTGCCAGCCGGGACAGCAACTACGAGCAGTACTTC. This sequence encodes CASRDSNYEQYF. The chain uses TRBV6-2 or TRBV6-3 and TRBJ2-7; TRBD1 matches 7 bases. V dropped 8 bases and J dropped 3; count of bases not matched to a gene: 4. The CDR3 loop spans 12 amino acids. From germline, CDR1 is MNHEY and CDR2 SVGEGT.

This clonotype appeared many times. This chain links TRBV4-1 with TRBJ1-6, with D maybe TRBD1 (5 bases). Trimming cost V 4 bases and J 3 bases, with 10 bases left between them. Germline loops: CDR1 MGHRA, CDR2 YSYEKL. CDR3 size: 15 residues. CDR3 sequence reads: CASSPRQGYNSPLHF. The CDR3 DNA reads TGCGCCAGCAGCCCCCGTCAGGGCTATAATTCACCCCTCCACTTT.

Turning to this clonotype: A much larger clonotype is one base distant, so this may be a read error. The chain has TRBV6-2 or TRBV6-3 and TRBJ2-1; weak D call: TRBD2 (6 bases). Looked up from germline, CDR1 is MNHEY and CDR2 is SVGEGT. The ends were cut back, 7 bases at V and 12 bases at J, with 19 bases in the middle. The CDR3 length is 13 residues. This CDR3 is CASKLRGYLGQFF. As DNA, the CDR3 is TGTGCCAGCAAGCTTCGGGGGTACCTTGGGCAGTTCTTC.

The chain combines TRBV15 with TRBJ1-6; D call uncertain. This CDR3 has 19 residues. Germline loops: CDR1 LNHNV, CDR2 YYDKDF (reference sequence). V was pared by 1 base and J by 0 bases, with 16 bases between. The CDR3 loop reads CATSRARSPGSSYNSPLHF. The CDR3 bases are TGTGCCACCAGCAGAGCCCGCAGCCCCGGGAGCTCCTATAATTCACCCCTCCACTTT.

A remark on this clonotype: A much more abundant neighbour one base away suggests this may be a read error. The chain recombines TRBV27 with TRBJ2-4; a possible D gene is TRBD2 (6 bases). Trimming pared 2 bases from V and 14 bases from J, leaving 19 bases between. Germline V lookup: CDR1 MNHEY, CDR2 SMNVEV (reference sequence). The CDR3 totals 14 residues. CDR3 amino acids: CASSLRQGLGEEYF. Here the CDR3 DNA reads TGTGCCAGCAGTTTAAGGCAGGGTCTGGGGGAGGAGTACTTC.

This clonotype occurred a few times. The chain employs TRBV11-3 and TRBJ2-5; 7 bases map to TRBD1. The germline V gene has CDR1 SGHNT and CDR2 YENEEA. The CDR3 has 14 amino acids. Unmatched junction bases numbered 7, after V lost 5 bases and J lost 4 bases. CDR3 sequence reads: CASSGREGAETQYF. CDR3 coding DNA: TGTGCCAGCAGCGGCCGAGAGGGGGCAGAGACCCAGTACTTC.

This clonotype occurred a few times. The gene calls are TRBV27 and TRBJ2-1; D is unclear. This CDR3 region has 13 residues. The germline V and J ends were trimmed by 3 bases and 4 bases, with 7 bases remaining between them. CDR1 MNHEY and CDR2 SMNVEV come from the germline V gene (reference sequence). As DNA, the CDR3 is TGTGCCAGCAGTTTCGGTCCGTACAATGAGCAGTTCTTC. This gives the protein CASSFGPYNEQFF.

This clonotype occurred many times. J is TRBJ1-5 and V is TRBV7-2, with D tentatively TRBD1 (5 bases). Germline V gives CDR1 SGHTA, CDR2 FQGNSA. V was shortened by 3 bases and J by 3 bases, with 6 bases between the two germline ends. This CDR3 has 13 amino acids. CDR3 in amino acids: CASSLGHNQPQHF. CDR3 sequence (DNA): TGTGCCAGCAGCTTGGGGCACAATCAGCCCCAGCATTTT.

V gene TRBV10-1 combines with J gene TRBJ1-1; D is unresolved. This CDR3 has 15 amino acids. The V gene lost 2 bases and the J gene lost 7 bases, with 17 bases spanning the gap. Per germline, CDR1 WNHNN and CDR2 SYGVQD (reference sequence). CDR3 nucleotide sequence: TGCGCCAGCAGTGAGGCTCTTGGGTCAAGAGATGAAGCTTTCTTT. This translates into CASSEALGSRDEAFF.

This clonotype was recorded a few times. This sequence joins TRBV14 and TRBJ2-3; TRBD1 aligns across 7 bases. This CDR3 region has 17 residues. Trimming cost V 1 base and J 4 bases; bases outside gene matches: 11. The germline V gene has CDR1 SGHDN and CDR2 FVKESK. Written as DNA, the CDR3 is TGTGCCAGCAGCCAAGGATGGGGGACAGTAGTTCCAGATACGCAGTATTTT. Translating gives CASSQGWGTVVPDTQYF. The full variable domain, with the rest looked up from reference TRBV14 and TRBJ2-3, is EAGVTQFPSHSVIEKGQTVTLRCDPISGHDNLYWYRRVMGKEIKFLLHFVKESKQDESGMPNNRFLAERTGGTYSTLKVQPAELEDSGVYFCASSQGWGTVVPDTQYFGPGTRLTVL.

This clonotype was detected ten times or more. V gene TRBV28 combines with J gene TRBJ2-1; D uncertain. With 4 bases removed from V and 2 bases from J, the gap between germline ends came to 6 bases. CDR1 MDHEN and CDR2 SYDVKM come from the germline V gene. The CDR3 runs to 13 residues. The CDR3 loop is CASSSLAYNEQFF. The CDR3 region has the DNA TGTGCCAGCAGTTCCCTAGCCTACAATGAGCAGTTCTTC.

This clonotype was seen a few times. This chain links TRBV18 with TRBJ1-2; D gene uncertain. The CDR3 loop spans 13 amino acids. Germline CDR1 is KGHSH and CDR2 is LQKENI. V dropped 2 bases and J dropped 6 bases, with 10 bases sitting between them. The CDR3 sequence: CASSPASGDGYTF. CDR3 bases: TGTGCCAGCTCACCAGCGTCCGGGGATGGCTACACCTTC.

The chain joins TRBV2 to TRBJ2-6, with D possibly being TRBD1 (6 bases). CDR3 length equals 16 residues. The germline gives CDR1 SNHLY, CDR2 FYNNEI. V was clipped by 5 bases and J by 3 bases, with 14 bases between them. CDR3 coding DNA: TGTGCCAGCAGTTGGGCAGGGGTATTTGGGGCCAACGTCCTGACTTTC. Its translation: CASSWAGVFGANVLTF.

V usage is TRBV7-9 and J usage is TRBJ2-3; maybe TRBD1 (7 bases). CDR1 is SEHNR and CDR2 is FQNEAQ in the germline V gene (reference sequence). The length of the CDR3 is 15 residues. V shed 5 bases and J shed 4 bases, with 16 bases lying between them. The CDR3 nucleotides are TGTGCCAGCAGCCGTCGACAGGGAGGCCCAGATACGCAGTATTTT. It yields the protein CASSRRQGGPDTQYF. Drawing the rest from reference TRBV7-9 and TRBJ2-3, the complete variable domain is DTGVSQNPRHKITKRGQNVTFRCDPISEHNRLYWYRQTLGQGPEFLTYFQNEAQLEKSRLLSDRFSAERPKGSFSTLEIQRTEQGDSAMYLCASSRRQGGPDTQYFGPGTRLTVL.

Only a few counts were recorded for this clonotype. The gene calls are TRBV5-1 and TRBJ2-1; D unresolved. This CDR3 has 13 amino acids. Trimming took off 0 bases at V and 8 bases at J, with 9 bases between the two ends. Germline lookup yields CDR1 SGHRS and CDR2 YFSETQ. The CDR3 DNA is TGCGCCAGCAGCTTGGCACTTGGGTATGAGCAGTTCTTC. It specifies CASSLALGYEQFF.

A single count supports this clonotype. The chain joins TRBV5-1 to TRBJ2-7, with 7 bases identical to TRBD1. The J call may be mistaken, given a closer DNA end match to TRBJ2-5. This CDR3 contains 15 residues. CDR1 and CDR2 from the germline V gene are SGHRS and YFSETQ. Here the CDR3 reads CASSLAGTERETQYF. The CDR3 DNA sequence: TGCGCCAGCAGCTTGGCCGGGACAGAGCGAGAGACCCAGTACTTC.

The genes are TRBV7-2 and TRBJ2-1, with TRBD2 matching over 7 bases. Germline values: CDR1 SGHTA, CDR2 FQGNSA. V shed 0 bases, J shed 6 bases, and the junction held 8 bases outside the gene matches. The CDR3 is 16 residues long. The CDR3 DNA is TGTGCCAGCAGCTTAGCTACGGCGGGAGCTCTCAATGAGCAGTTCTTC. Residues: CASSLATAGALNEQFF. The variable domain in full, completed from reference TRBV7-2 and TRBJ2-1, reads GAGVSQSPSNKVTEKGKDVELRCDPISGHTALYWYRQSLGQGLEFLIYFQGNSAPDKSGLPSDRFSAERTGGSVSTLTIQRTQQEDSAVYLCASSLATAGALNEQFFGPGTRLTVL.

The chain couples TRBV2 to TRBJ2-1; a weak D match, TRBD2 (5 bases). Germline values: CDR1 SNHLY, CDR2 FYNNEI. V was shortened by 8 bases and J by 6 bases, with 14 bases between the two germline ends. The CDR3 extends over 13 amino acids. Here the CDR3 DNA reads TGTGCCAGCGGGCGGGCAGAATTCAATGAGCAGTTCTTC. Protein product: CASGRAEFNEQFF.

V and J are TRBV29-1 and TRBJ2-1; D unresolved. The CDR3 covers 11 residues. The V end was cut by 7 bases, the J end by 3 bases, with 7 bases between. Germline CDR1 and CDR2: SQVTM and ANQGSEA. CDR3 protein: CSGMSYNEQFF. CDR3 DNA: TGCAGCGGGATGAGCTACAATGAGCAGTTCTTC.

The chain joins TRBV11-2 to TRBJ2-4; no firm D call. Trimming removed 5 bases from V and 0 bases from J, with 8 bases in between. The CDR3 is 14 residues long. Germline V gene lookup returns CDR1 SGHAT and CDR2 FQNNGV. As DNA, the CDR3 is TGTGCCAGCAGCAGTCGGGTAGCCAAAAACATTCAGTACTTC. Its translation: CASSSRVAKNIQYF.

The rearrangement joins TRBV6-6 to TRBJ2-3; D call uncertain. Looked up from germline, CDR1 is MNHNY and CDR2 is SVGAGI (reference sequence). The CDR3 sequence is 13 residues long. The V end lost 0 bases, the J end lost 5 bases, and 6 bases lay between the germline ends. Here the CDR3 reads CASSYSSRDTQYF. The CDR3 DNA is TGTGCCAGCAGTTACTCTAGCCGAGATACGCAGTATTTT.

V usage is TRBV3-1 and J usage is TRBJ1-1, with unresolved D. This CDR3 is 14 amino acids long. Looked up from germline, CDR1 is LGHDT and CDR2 is YNNKEL (reference sequence). V lost 5 bases and J 3 bases, leaving 13 bases between the germline ends. The chain's CDR3 is CASSREIRDTEAFF. The CDR3 nucleotides are TGTGCCAGCAGCAGAGAAATAAGGGACACTGAAGCTTTCTTT.

V gene TRBV21-1 combines with J gene TRBJ2-7; the table's D call, TRBD1, was not checked against the DNA. TRBV21-1 is a known pseudogene. CDR3 size: 16 residues. Written as DNA, the CDR3 is TGTGCCAGCAGCAAAGTGGGGGGACAGGGGACCTACGAGCAGTACTTC. This translates into CASSKVGGQGTYEQYF.

The rearrangement joins TRBV20-1 to TRBJ2-7; tentatively, D is TRBD1 (6 bases). Between the trimmed V and J ends, which lost 7 bases and 6 bases, there was a span of 19 bases. The germline CDR1 and CDR2 sequences are DFQATT and SNEGSKA (reference sequence). The CDR3 is made up of 13 amino acids. In DNA, the CDR3 is TGCAGTGGTGAGGTGCAGGGCAGGGGCGAGCAGTACTTC. It specifies CSGEVQGRGEQYF.

This clonotype was counted many times. V is TRBV11-1 and J is TRBJ2-4, with D possibly being TRBD2 (5 bases). Germline CDR1 is SGHAT and CDR2 is FQDESV (reference sequence). V gave up 4 bases and J gave up 0 bases, with 13 bases separating them. The CDR3 extends over 16 amino acids. CDR3 sequence: CASSSEGLLAKNIQYF. In nucleotides, the CDR3 is TGTGCCAGCAGCTCCGAGGGTCTTCTAGCCAAAAACATTCAGTACTTC.

The chain employs TRBV7-2 and TRBJ1-1; possibly TRBD1 for D (5 bases). The CDR3 totals 14 residues. With 6 bases removed from V and 5 bases from J, the gap between germline ends came to 16 bases. The germline CDR1 and CDR2 sequences are SGHTA and FQGNSA. The CDR3 loop is CASSLREVGTEAFF. The CDR3 DNA follows: TGTGCCAGCAGTCTCAGGGAAGTTGGGACTGAAGCTTTCTTT.

This clonotype turned up a few times. The rearrangement joins TRBV4-1 to TRBJ1-1; possible D gene TRBD1, 5 bases. The V gene's germline CDR1 is MGHRA and CDR2 YSYEKL. The CDR3 is 15 residues long. Trimming took 2 bases from V and 4 from J, leaving 14 bases between them. For the CDR3, the DNA is TGCGCCAGCAGCCAAACAGGTACCCGACGCACTGAAGCTTTCTTT. Amino acids: CASSQTGTRRTEAFF.

The chain carries TRBV15 and TRBJ2-1, with D perhaps matching TRBD2 (5 bases). CDR3 size: 15 residues. Looked up from germline, CDR1 is LNHNV and CDR2 is YYDKDF (reference sequence). The V end lost 5 bases, the J end lost 0 bases, and 11 bases lay between the germline ends. The CDR3 DNA follows: TGTGCCACCAGCGGCCGAAGCGGCTCCTACAATGAGCAGTTCTTC. It codes for CATSGRSGSYNEQFF. Full variable domain (outside the CDR3, taken from reference TRBV15 and TRBJ2-1): DAMVIQNPRYQVTQFGKPVTLSCSQTLNHNVMYWYQQKSSQAPKLLFHYYDKDFNNEADTPDNFQSRRPNTSFCFLDIRSPGLGDTAMYLCATSGRSGSYNEQFFGPGTRLTVL.